The clone carrying this T cell receptor (beta chain) turned up a few times. The antigen is undetermined. These data come from a study of PD-1 blockade in classical Hodgkin lymphoma. Specified time point: cycle 4 day 1 (C4D1), after less than 7 weeks of nivolumab. Each patient's relapse followed autologous stem cell transplantation, and brentuximab vedotin exposure varied. The method was immunoSEQ multiplex PCR; TCRdb's version includes in-frame clones alone and lacks a portion of them. In the table there are fewer than 25,000 clones, roughly three quarters of which are singletons. Study conclusions and caveats: A significant rise in TCR diversity by C4D1 was seen for CD4+ but not CD8+ cells. Patients who responded completely had about the same baseline diversity as newly diagnosed patients.

This CDR3 spans 13 amino acids. Germline loops: CDR1 LNHDA, CDR2 SQIVND (reference sequence). Trimming cost V 3 bases and J 3 bases, with 7 bases left between them. The V gene is TRBV19, the J gene TRBJ2-3; D unresolved. The sequences come from peripheral blood mononuclear cells (PBMCs), collected before the fourth cycle of nivolumab. This sequence originates from a human donor with classical Hodgkin lymphoma. CDR3 in DNA: TGTGCCAGTAGTATGGAACGAACAGATACGCAGTATTTT. As protein: CASSMERTDTQYF.